The clone carrying this T cell receptor (beta chain) was seen many times. The target antigen is unknown. The investigators amplified TCR beta CDR3 regions from RNA transcripts. The study used the HTBI primer set for a first-round RT-PCR of the TCR CDR3. TCRdb independently ran MiXCR on the multiplex PCR reads; one entry per CDR3 protein. The sample records around 280,000 distinct CDR3 sequences, around 15% being singletons. The data originate from a study of T cells in Graves' hyperthyroidism and ophthalmopathy. Study-wide results and limits: Ophthalmopathy was model-predicted a median roughly 6.2 months pre-onset.

Those with hyperthyroidism were 18 to 65 years old, newly diagnosed, and ill for under 2 months. Exclusion followed for patients with uncontrolled infection, other autoimmune disease, pregnancy or lactation. For the diagnoses, clinical symptoms, serum thyroxine and TRAb, thyroid ultrasound and orbital computed tomography were used. Germline V gene lookup returns CDR1 DFQATT and CDR2 SNEGSKA (reference sequence). Trimming removed 3 bases at V and 3 bases at J, with 9 bases between. This CDR3 contains 13 residues. This clonotype originated in a woman in her thirties or forties with Graves' hyperthyroidism. The source material was blood. V usage is TRBV20-1 and J usage is TRBJ2-1; the D is unclear. CDR3 in DNA: TGCAGTGCTAGTACGGGCCTCTACAATGAGCAGTTCTTC. It yields the protein CSASTGLYNEQFF.